These 2 T cell receptor beta chains were all obtained from the same sample, sequenced in a study of T cell repertoires in cytomegalovirus infection. The antigens these receptors bind are not known. TCRdb called the reads again in MiXCR, with one record for every CDR3 protein. The profile covers 45,000 to 55,000 distinct CDR3 sequences, with 20% to 25% appearing a single time and over 85% taken by the ten largest. Specimen: CD8+ T cells from cultured PBMCs, collected from culture after CMV antigen stimulation. The receptors stem from a human donor in good health (CMV status not recorded). Some clones in this sample may be carry-over from other donors' samples.

This clonotype was counted many times. The gene calls are TRBV7-2 and TRBJ1-6; no clear D gene. CDR1 and CDR2 (germline): SGHTA, FQGNSA. The CDR3 is made up of 16 amino acids. Deletions cut 0 bases from V and 0 bases from J, with 6 bases between. The CDR3 coding sequence is TGTGCCAGCAGCTTAGCGGAGGGCTCCTATAATTCACCCCTCCACTTT. This sequence encodes CASSLAEGSYNSPLHF. The full variable domain, rest sourced from reference TRBV7-2 and TRBJ1-6, is GAGVSQSPSNKVTEKGKDVELRCDPISGHTALYWYRQSLGQGLEFLIYFQGNSAPDKSGLPSDRFSAERTGGSVSTLTIQRTQQEDSAVYLCASSLAEGSYNSPLHFGNGTRLTVT.

This clonotype was seen a handful of times. This chain joins TRBV19 and TRBJ1-5, with TRBD1 as a possible D gene (5 bases). CDR3 length: 16 amino acids. The germline V gene encodes CDR1 LNHDA and CDR2 SQIVND (reference sequence). Trimming pared 4 bases from V and 1 base from J, leaving 14 bases between. This chain's CDR3 is CASSKRTGGSNQPQHF. CDR3 nucleotide sequence: TGTGCCAGTAGTAAAAGAACGGGGGGGAGCAATCAGCCCCAGCATTTT.